This record looks at one T cell receptor beta chain sequence and its context. The antigen is undetermined. The PCR had 60 Vbeta and 13 Jbeta primers. The table came from immunoSEQ multiplex PCR; TCRdb's copy has only in-frame clones and leaves some out. This table holds fewer than 250,000 clones, 75% to 80% found once. The sample originates from a study of cytomegalovirus exposure and HLA in healthy donors. The CDR3 has 12 residues. CDR1 and CDR2 (germline): MGHDK, SYGVNS. The germline V and J ends were trimmed by 4 bases and 5 bases, with 8 bases remaining between them. Study observations and caveats: Cytomegalovirus status was reportedly diagnosed by the classifier with high specificity and sensitivity.

The chain carries TRBV25-1 and TRBJ2-5; tentative D call: TRBD2 (5 bases). The origin of this receptor is a man between 18 and 29 years old in good health and CMV-seronegative. Sequenced input: PBMCs. The CDR3 region is CASSVGSETQYF. The CDR3 nucleotides are TGTGCCAGCAGTGTGGGGAGCGAGACCCAGTACTTC. The full variable domain, completed using reference TRBV25-1 and TRBJ2-5, is EADIYQTPRYLVIGTGKKITLECSQTMGHDKMYWYQQDPGMELHLIHYSYGVNSTEKGDLSSESTVSRIRTEHFPLTLESARPSHTSQYLCASSVGSETQYFGPGTRLLVL.